Below are 14 T cell receptor beta chains sequenced from a single sample in a study of blood T cell repertoires in COVID-19. Method: immunoSEQ multiplex PCR; TCRdb's copy keeps in-frame clones and lacks some. The data show about 170,000 clones, approximately 87% seen once. The sample was PBMCs or T cells enriched from blood (not recorded which). All receptors come from a woman aged 45-65 years who had recovered from COVID-19.

The chain uses TRBV5-1 and TRBJ2-1; the match to TRBD2 covers 9 bases. V lost 2 bases and J lost 4; bases outside the gene matches: 7. Germline CDR1 is SGHRS and CDR2 is YFSETQ. CDR3 size: 16 residues. The DNA of the CDR3 is TGCGCCAGCAGCTTAAGAAGCGGGGGGTGGTACAATGAGCAGTTCTTC. This encodes CASSLRSGGWYNEQFF.

This clone was observed a handful of times. The gene calls are TRBV12-3 or TRBV12-4 and TRBJ2-1, with 10 nucleotides matching TRBD1. The CDR3 loop spans 13 amino acids. V lost 8 bases, J lost 8 bases, and 6 bases stayed unmatched. The chain's CDR3 is CASGVTGGDEQFF. For the CDR3, the DNA is TGTGCCAGCGGCGTGACAGGGGGCGATGAGCAGTTCTTC.

The CDR3 here is CATHVLTGPTEAFF. In nucleotides, the CDR3 is TGTGCCACCCACGTCCTTACAGGGCCCACTGAAGCTTTCTTT. The chain uses TRBV28 and TRBJ1-1; a weak D match, TRBD1 (6 bases). This CDR3 contains 14 residues. Germline CDR1 and CDR2: MDHEN and SYDVKM. Trimming stripped 10 bases from V and 4 bases from J, with 19 bases between.

The chain uses TRBV5-1 and TRBJ2-1, with 12 bases fitting TRBD2. The CDR3 has 19 residues. The germline CDR1 and CDR2 sequences are SGHRS and YFSETQ. The V and J ends lost 4 bases and 6 bases, in that order; junction bases with no gene match: 17. This chain's CDR3 is CASSRRLAGGNFLGNEQFF. The CDR3 DNA sequence: TGCGCCAGCAGCCGTCGGCTAGCGGGAGGGAATTTTTTGGGCAATGAGCAGTTCTTC.

This rearrangement joins TRBV24-1 to TRBJ1-5; D perhaps matches TRBD1 (6 bases). The CDR3 contains 14 residues. The V and J ends lost 4 bases and 3 bases respectively, with 9 bases between them. Per germline, CDR1 KGHDR and CDR2 SFDVKD. This CDR3 reads CATSEPGDNQPQHF. CDR3 bases: TGTGCCACCAGTGAACCAGGGGACAATCAGCCCCAGCATTTT.

This clone was seen once. V and J are TRBV5-5 and TRBJ1-2, with D possibly TRBD1 on 5 matching bases. Trimming pared 1 base from V and 8 bases from J, leaving 12 bases between. CDR1 is SGHKS, CDR2 YYEKEE, per germline (reference sequence). The CDR3 loop spans 13 amino acids. The CDR3 here is CASSLWGDGGYTF. DNA for the CDR3: TGTGCCAGCAGCTTGTGGGGGGACGGCGGCTACACCTTC.

The chain couples TRBV18 to TRBJ1-4; TRBD1 is a possible D gene (6 bases). CDR1 is KGHSH, CDR2 LQKENI, per germline. The V and J ends lost 2 bases and 6 bases respectively, with 13 bases between them. CDR3 size: 15 residues. CDR3 coding DNA: TGTGCCAGCTCACCAACAGGGACGGCCTATGAAAAACTGTTTTTT. Translation gives CASSPTGTAYEKLFF.

CDR3 nucleotides: TGCAGCGTTGAGTCCAGCGGGGTCGGAAACACCATATATTTT. It codes for CSVESSGVGNTIYF. The J gene is TRBJ1-3, the V gene TRBV29-1; D is unresolved. Germline assignment: CDR1 SQVTM and CDR2 ANQGSEA. V was cut by 3 bases and J by 4 bases, with 13 bases left in between. The CDR3 runs 14 residues.

This clone has a single count. This sequence joins TRBV28 and TRBJ2-3; 9 bases are a match to TRBD2. V lost 2 bases to trimming and J lost 4 bases; unmatched junction nucleotides: 13. CDR1 and CDR2 from the germline V gene are MDHEN and SYDVKM. This CDR3 is 18 amino acids long. The CDR3 sequence is CASSLPLGGGDGPDTQYF. CDR3 in DNA: TGTGCCAGCAGTTTACCCCTCGGCGGGGGGGATGGGCCAGATACGCAGTATTTT.

This chain uses TRBV28 with TRBJ1-3, with D tentatively TRBD1 (6 bases). This CDR3 contains 16 residues. V was clipped by 5 bases and J by 0 bases, with 14 bases between them. CDR1 is MDHEN, CDR2 SYDVKM, per germline. The CDR3 nucleotides are TGTGCCAGCAGTCTTCCAGGGGCCGTCTCTGGAAACACCATATATTTT. It codes for CASSLPGAVSGNTIYF.

The chain has TRBV28 and TRBJ2-7; 7 nucleotides align to TRBD2. This CDR3 has 15 residues. Trimming removed 4 bases from V and 6 bases from J; junction bases left unmatched: 12. Germline V gene lookup returns CDR1 MDHEN and CDR2 SYDVKM. CDR3 sequence reads: CASSSAGEGMGEQYV. CDR3 nucleotides: TGTGCCAGCAGTTCCGCGGGGGAGGGTATGGGCGAGCAGTACGTC.

The V gene is TRBV5-6, the J gene TRBJ1-5; possibly TRBD1 for D (5 bases). This CDR3 is built from 12 residues. Between the trimmed V and J ends, which lost 0 bases and 7 bases, there was a span of 5 bases. Germline V CDR1 and CDR2: SGHDT, YYEEEE. As DNA, the CDR3 is TGTGCCAGCAGCTTGGCAGGGCAGCCCCAGCATTTT. Its protein is CASSLAGQPQHF.

This chain links TRBV5-1 with TRBJ1-4; TRBD1 matches 7 bases. The V and J ends lost 4 bases and 7 bases, in that order; junction bases with no gene match: 7. CDR1 and CDR2 (germline): SGHRS, YFSETQ. There are 14 residues in the CDR3. CDR3 nucleotide sequence: TGCGCCAGCAGCCTACAGGGGCCACCTGAAAAACTGTTTTTT. As protein: CASSLQGPPEKLFF.

CDR3 sequence (DNA): TGTGCCAGCAGCATCGGGAGTGGTCAGCCCCAGCATTTT. Its translation is CASSIGSGQPQHF. J is TRBJ1-5 and V is TRBV7-9, with D unresolved. The V gene lost 5 bases and the J gene lost 6 bases, with 11 bases spanning the gap. The CDR3 is 13 residues long. From germline, CDR1 is SEHNR and CDR2 FQNEAQ (reference sequence).